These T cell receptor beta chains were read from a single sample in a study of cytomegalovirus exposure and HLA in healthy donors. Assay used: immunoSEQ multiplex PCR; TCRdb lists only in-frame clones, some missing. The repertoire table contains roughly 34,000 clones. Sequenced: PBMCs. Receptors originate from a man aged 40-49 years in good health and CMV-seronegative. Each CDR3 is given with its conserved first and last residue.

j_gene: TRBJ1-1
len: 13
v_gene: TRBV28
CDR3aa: CASTKPMNTEAFF

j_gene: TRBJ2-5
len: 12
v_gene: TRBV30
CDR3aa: CAWSVQGENQYF

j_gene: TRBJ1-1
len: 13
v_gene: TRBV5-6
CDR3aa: CASSFRGRTEAFF

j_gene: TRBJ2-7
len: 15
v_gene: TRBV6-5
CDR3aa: CASSYSIAQGYEQYF

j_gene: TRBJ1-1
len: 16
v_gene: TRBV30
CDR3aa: CAWSGPGILMNTEAFF

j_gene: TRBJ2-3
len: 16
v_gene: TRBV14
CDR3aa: CASSPLAGVSTDTQYF

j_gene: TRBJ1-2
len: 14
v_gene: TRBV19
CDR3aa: CASSEGRAAYGYTF

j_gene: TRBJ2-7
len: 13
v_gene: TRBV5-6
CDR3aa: CASSPSGSDEQYF

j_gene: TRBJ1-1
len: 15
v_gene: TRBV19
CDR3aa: CASRDRQGASTEAFF

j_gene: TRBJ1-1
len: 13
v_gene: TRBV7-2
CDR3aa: CASSLGQNTEAFF

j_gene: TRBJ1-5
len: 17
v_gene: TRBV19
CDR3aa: CASSIDLERRLNQPQHF

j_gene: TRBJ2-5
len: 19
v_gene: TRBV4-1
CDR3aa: CASSQTLELAVAGLKTQYF

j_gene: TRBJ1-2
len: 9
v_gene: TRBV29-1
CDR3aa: CSLLEGYTF

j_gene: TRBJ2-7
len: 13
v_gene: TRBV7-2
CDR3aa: CASSRGLTYEQYF

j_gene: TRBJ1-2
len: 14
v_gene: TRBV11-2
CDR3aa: CASSLGTGGYGYTF

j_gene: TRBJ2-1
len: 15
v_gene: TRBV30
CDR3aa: CAWSVEVFSYNEQFF

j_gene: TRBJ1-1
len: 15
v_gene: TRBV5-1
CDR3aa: CASSWGGAFDTEAFF

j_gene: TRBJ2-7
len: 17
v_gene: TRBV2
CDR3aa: CASSGSLGTSGYYEQYF

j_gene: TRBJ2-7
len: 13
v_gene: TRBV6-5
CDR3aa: CASSSDRNYEQYF

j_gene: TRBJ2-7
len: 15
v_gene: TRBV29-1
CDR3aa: CSVALKERGHYEQYF

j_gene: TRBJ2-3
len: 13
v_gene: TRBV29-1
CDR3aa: CSVAGDDTDTQYF

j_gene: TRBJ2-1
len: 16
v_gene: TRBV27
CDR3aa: CACKPLRASGDNEQFF

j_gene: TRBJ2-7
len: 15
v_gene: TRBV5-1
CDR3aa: CASSLAAGTAYEQSF

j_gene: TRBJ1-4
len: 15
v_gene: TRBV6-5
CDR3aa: CASSFRTTVHEKLFF

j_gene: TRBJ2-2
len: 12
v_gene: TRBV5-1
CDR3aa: CASSQNTGELFF

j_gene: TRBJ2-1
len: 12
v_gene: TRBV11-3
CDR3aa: CASRADYNEQFF

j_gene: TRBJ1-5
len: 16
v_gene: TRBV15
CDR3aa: CATSRDRGSGNQPQHF

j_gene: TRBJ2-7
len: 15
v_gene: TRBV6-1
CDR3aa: CASSERTQPTYEQYF

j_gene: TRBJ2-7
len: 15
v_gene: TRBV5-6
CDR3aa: CASSRNPGQGYEQYF

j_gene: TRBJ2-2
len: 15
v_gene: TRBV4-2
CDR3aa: CASSHSWGSTGELFF

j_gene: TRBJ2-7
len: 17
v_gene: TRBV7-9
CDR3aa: CASSSRVAGGLSYEQYF

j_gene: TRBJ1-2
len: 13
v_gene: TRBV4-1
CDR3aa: CASSQARGYGYTF

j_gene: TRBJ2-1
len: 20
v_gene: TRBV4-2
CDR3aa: CASSQHRDRTIKLSYNEQFF

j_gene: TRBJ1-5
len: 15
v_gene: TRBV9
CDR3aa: CASSVGGNFNQPQHF

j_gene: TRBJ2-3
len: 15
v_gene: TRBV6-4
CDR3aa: CASSEASGSTDTQYF

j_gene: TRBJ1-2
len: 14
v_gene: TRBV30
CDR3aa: CAWSRDFLRNGYTF

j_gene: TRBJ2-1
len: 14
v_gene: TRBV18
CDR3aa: CASSPGTTNNEQFF

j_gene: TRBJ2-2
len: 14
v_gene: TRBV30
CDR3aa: CAWMGLAVGGELFF

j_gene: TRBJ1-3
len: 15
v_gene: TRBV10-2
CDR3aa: CASSVLTGSGNTIYF

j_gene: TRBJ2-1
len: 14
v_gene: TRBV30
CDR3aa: CAWSTLDSDNEQFF

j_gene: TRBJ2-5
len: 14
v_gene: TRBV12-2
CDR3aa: CASRFDYSSETQYF

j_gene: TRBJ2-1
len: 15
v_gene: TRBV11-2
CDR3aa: CASSPLAGEGSEQFF

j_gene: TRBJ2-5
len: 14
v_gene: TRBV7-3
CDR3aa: CASSLGGRRETQYF

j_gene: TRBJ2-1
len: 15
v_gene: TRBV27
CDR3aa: CASSVAGGPDNEQFF

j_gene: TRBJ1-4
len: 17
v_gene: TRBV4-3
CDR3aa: CASSQDPPSSFNEKLFF

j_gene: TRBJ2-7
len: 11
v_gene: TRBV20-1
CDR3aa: CSADGTYEQYF

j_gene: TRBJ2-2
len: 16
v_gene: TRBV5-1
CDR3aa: CASSLSRSRGTGELFF

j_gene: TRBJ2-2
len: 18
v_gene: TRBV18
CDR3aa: CASALTSGSPTNTGELFF

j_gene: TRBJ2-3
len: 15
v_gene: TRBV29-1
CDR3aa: CSVAPEPGRGDTQYF

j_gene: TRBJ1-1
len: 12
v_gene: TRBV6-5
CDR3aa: CASSYPSEEAFF

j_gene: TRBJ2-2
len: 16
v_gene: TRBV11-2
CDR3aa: CASSLPRSRNTGELFF

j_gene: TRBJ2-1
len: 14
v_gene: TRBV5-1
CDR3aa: CASSLEQGNNEQFF

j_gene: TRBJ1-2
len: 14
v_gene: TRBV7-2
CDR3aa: CASLPGRVGYGYTF

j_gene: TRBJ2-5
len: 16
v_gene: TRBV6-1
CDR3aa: CASSERWTGGEETQYF